Each of the 15 T cell receptor beta chains below was sequenced from the same sample in a study of blood T cell repertoires in COVID-19. Only in-frame clones appear in the TCRdb table, and some are missing; sequencing was by immunoSEQ multiplex PCR. The sample carries roughly 200,000 clones, approximately 81% recorded once. The specimen sequenced was peripheral blood. These receptors were collected from a person between 65 and 80 years old with COVID-19, enrolled during active disease.

This rearrangement joins TRBV20-1 to TRBJ2-2, with D uncertain. In germline, CDR1 is DFQATT, CDR2 SNEGSKA (reference sequence). Trimming cost V 3 bases and J 4 bases, with 15 bases left between them. The CDR3 is made up of 15 amino acids. The CDR3 spells CSASSGFHSTGELFF. The DNA for the CDR3 is TGCAGTGCTAGTTCCGGGTTTCACTCCACCGGGGAGCTGTTTTTT.

The chain is built from TRBV12-5 and TRBJ1-1; D gene ambiguous. V gave up 4 bases and J gave up 2 bases, with 14 bases separating them. Germline V gene data show CDR1 as LGHNT and CDR2 as FRNRAP. CDR3 length: 15 amino acids. The CDR3 coding sequence is TGTGCTAGTGGTTCGCCATCAGGAAGAAACACTGAAGCTTTCTTT. Translated, it gives CASGSPSGRNTEAFF.

The chain combines TRBV6-5 with TRBJ1-6, with D perhaps TRBD1 (5 bases). The CDR3 spans 14 residues. CDR1 and CDR2 from the germline V gene are MNHEY and SVGAGI. Trimming took 6 bases from V and 7 from J, leaving 13 bases between them. The DNA for the CDR3 is TGTGCCAGCAGCCCCCGGGGGGTGAATTCACCCCTCCACTTT. Encoded protein: CASSPRGVNSPLHF.

V is TRBV28 and J is TRBJ2-1, with TRBD2 identical over 9 bases. V lost 7 bases and J lost 7; bases outside the gene matches: 11. The CDR3 is 15 residues long. The V gene's germline CDR1 is MDHEN and CDR2 SYDVKM. CDR3 in DNA: TGTGCCAGCACCAACCCCGTAAGCGGGAGGAATGAGCAGTTCTTC. Protein: CASTNPVSGRNEQFF.

The chain has TRBV28 and TRBJ1-4; tentative D call: TRBD1 (6 bases). With 5 bases removed from V and 4 bases from J, the gap between germline ends came to 14 bases. The CDR3 is 15 amino acids. Looked up from germline, CDR1 is MDHEN and CDR2 is SYDVKM. The CDR3 protein is CASSKHRVGNEKLFF. The CDR3 DNA sequence: TGTGCCAGCAGTAAACACAGGGTCGGTAATGAAAAACTGTTTTTT.

The CDR3 DNA reads TGTGCCAGCAGCCCGAGCCCGACAGGGACGGGGGGCTACACCTTC. Translation gives CASSPSPTGTGGYTF. The chain is built from TRBV9 and TRBJ1-2; TRBD1 agrees at 7 bases. After removal of 4 bases from V and 8 bases from J, the junction contained 14 bases not matched to a gene. Germline V gene data show CDR1 as SGDLS and CDR2 as YYNGEE. The CDR3 covers 15 residues. Using reference TRBV9 and TRBJ1-2 for the parts outside the CDR3, the full variable domain is DSGVTQTPKHLITATGQRVTLRCSPRSGDLSVYWYQQSLDQGLQFLIQYYNGEERAKGNILERFSAQQFPDLHSELNLSSLELGDSALYFCASSPSPTGTGGYTFGSGTRLTVV.

This clone has just one count. The chain links TRBV5-4 to TRBJ2-3; TRBD2 matches 7 bases. Germline loops: CDR1 SGHNT, CDR2 YYREEE (reference sequence). CDR3 size: 16 residues. V trimming: 0 bases; J trimming: 2 bases; junction bases outside the gene matches: 6. For the CDR3, the DNA is TGTGCCAGCAGCTTGGCAGGGAGGGTTTCCACAGATACGCAGTATTTT. Amino acids: CASSLAGRVSTDTQYF.

The chain uses TRBV15 and TRBJ1-4; TRBD1 agrees at 9 bases. Trimming removed 2 bases from V and 3 bases from J; junction bases left unmatched: 7. In germline, CDR1 is LNHNV, CDR2 YYDKDF (reference sequence). The CDR3 totals 17 residues. Here the CDR3 reads CATSRLRTGVPNEKLFF. CDR3 sequence (DNA): TGTGCCACCAGCAGACTCCGGACAGGGGTACCTAATGAAAAACTGTTTTTT. The whole variable domain, filled in from reference TRBV15 and TRBJ1-4, reads DAMVIQNPRYQVTQFGKPVTLSCSQTLNHNVMYWYQQKSSQAPKLLFHYYDKDFNNEADTPDNFQSRRPNTSFCFLDIRSPGLGDTAMYLCATSRLRTGVPNEKLFFGSGTQLSVL.

This chain uses TRBV7-2 with TRBJ1-2; a possible D gene is TRBD1 (6 bases). This CDR3 is built from 13 residues. Trimming pared 4 bases from V and 4 bases from J, leaving 10 bases between. CDR1 and CDR2 (germline): SGHTA, FQGNSA. The CDR3 region is CASSWGHSYGYTF. The DNA of the CDR3 is TGTGCCAGCAGCTGGGGACACTCCTATGGCTACACCTTC.

The V gene is TRBV2, the J gene TRBJ2-2; possibly TRBD1 for D (6 bases). V dropped 6 bases and J dropped 0 bases, with 23 bases sitting between them. Germline assignment: CDR1 SNHLY and CDR2 FYNNEI. The CDR3 extends over 19 amino acids. The CDR3, as DNA: TGTGCCAGCAGCAGCGGACCCAGAAAGGGGGACCCGAACACCGGGGAGCTGTTTTTT. This gives the protein CASSSGPRKGDPNTGELFF.

This chain uses TRBV5-6 with TRBJ2-7; TRBD1 aligns across 8 bases. Trimming took 4 bases from V and 6 from J; bases not matched to a gene: 12. From germline, CDR1 is SGHDT and CDR2 YYEEEE. The CDR3 has 15 residues. CDR3 sequence: CASSLPARDRSEQYF. CDR3 nucleotides: TGTGCCAGCAGCCTCCCCGCGAGGGACAGGAGCGAGCAGTACTTC.

The genes are TRBV6-5 and TRBJ1-5; no definite D call. Trimming stripped 4 bases from V and 3 bases from J, with 7 bases between. CDR3 length equals 13 residues. Germline V gene lookup returns CDR1 MNHEY and CDR2 SVGAGI. This chain's CDR3 is CASSWATNQPQHF. DNA of the CDR3: TGTGCCAGCAGTTGGGCAACCAATCAGCCCCAGCATTTT.

This chain joins TRBV10-3 and TRBJ2-7; 8 bases match TRBD1. V lost 9 bases to trimming and J lost 2 bases; unmatched junction nucleotides: 6. The CDR3 totals 13 residues. CDR1 is ENHRY, CDR2 SYGVKD, per germline. The CDR3 reads CAIRRGRTYEQYF. CDR3 nucleotide sequence: TGTGCCATTCGCAGGGGGCGAACCTACGAGCAGTACTTC.

The chain uses TRBV6-6 and TRBJ1-3; TRBD1 agrees at 10 bases. Germline CDR1 reads MNHNY; CDR2 reads SVGAGI (reference sequence). V lost 6 bases, J lost 4 bases, and 21 bases stayed unmatched. The CDR3 contains 20 residues. For the CDR3, the DNA is TGTGCCAGCAGCCCATTAGTGGGACAGGGGCCTCCCTCTTGGGGAAACACCATATATTTT. Translation gives CASSPLVGQGPPSWGNTIYF.

This clone was found once. The chain joins TRBV5-4 to TRBJ1-2, with 9 bases that match TRBD1. The CDR3 is 15 residues long. V lost 5 bases and J lost 0; bases outside the gene matches: 5. Germline CDR1 and CDR2: SGHNT and YYREEE (reference sequence). CDR3 coding DNA: TGTGCCAGCAGACCGACAGGGGGGACTAACTATGGCTACACCTTC. Its translation: CASRPTGGTNYGYTF. Variable domain in full (rest from reference TRBV5-4 and TRBJ1-2): ETGVTQSPTHLIKTRGQQVTLRCSSQSGHNTVSWYQQALGQGPQFIFQYYREEENGRGNFPPRFSGLQFPNYSSELNVNALELDDSALYLCASRPTGGTNYGYTFGSGTRLTVV.